The TCR beta chain described here comes from a study of glioma-infiltrating T cells after dendritic cell vaccination. About the research overall: Dendritic cell vaccine was injected intradermally three times, biweekly.

Indicated time point: after dendritic cell vaccination, including at tumor progression/relapse. All glioblastoma patients lacked an isocitrate dehydrogenase mutation. Germline loops: CDR1 SGHAT, CDR2 FQDESV (reference sequence). V lost 7 bases and J lost 0, with 8 bases in between. This CDR3 comprises 13 residues. Profiled with immunoSEQ multiplex PCR; TCRdb holds only in-frame clones, not every one. The sample yields about 90,000 clones, about four fifths seen once. About this clone itself: Its specificity is unknown.

Broader study findings: Longer survival after dendritic cell vaccination followed higher pretreatment TIL content.

Sample: blood, taken after dendritic cell vaccination. V usage is TRBV11-1 and J usage is TRBJ2-3; D is undetermined. The sequence was collected from a human donor with glioblastoma. The CDR3 sequence: CASIGLSTDTQYF. CDR3 coding DNA: TGTGCCAGCATTGGCTTGAGCACAGATACGCAGTATTTT.